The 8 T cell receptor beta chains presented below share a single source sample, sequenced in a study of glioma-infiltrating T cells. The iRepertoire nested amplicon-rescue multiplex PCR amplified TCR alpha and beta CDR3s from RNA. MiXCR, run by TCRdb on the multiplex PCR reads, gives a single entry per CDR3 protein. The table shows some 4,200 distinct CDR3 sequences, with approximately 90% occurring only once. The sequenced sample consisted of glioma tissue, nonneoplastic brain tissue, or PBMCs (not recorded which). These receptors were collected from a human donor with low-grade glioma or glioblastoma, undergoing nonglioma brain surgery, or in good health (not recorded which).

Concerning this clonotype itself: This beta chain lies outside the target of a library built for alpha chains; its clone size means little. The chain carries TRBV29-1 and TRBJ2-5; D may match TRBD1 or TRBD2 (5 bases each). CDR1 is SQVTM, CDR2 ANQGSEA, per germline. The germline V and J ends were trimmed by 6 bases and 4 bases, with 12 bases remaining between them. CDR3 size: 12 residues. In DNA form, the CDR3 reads TGCAGCGTCATGGGGGATTCAGAGACCCAGTACTTC. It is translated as CSVMGDSETQYF.

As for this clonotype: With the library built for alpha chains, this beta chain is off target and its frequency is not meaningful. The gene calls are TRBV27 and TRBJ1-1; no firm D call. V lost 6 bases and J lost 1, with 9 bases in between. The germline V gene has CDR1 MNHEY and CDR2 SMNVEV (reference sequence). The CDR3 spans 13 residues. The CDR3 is CASRPWSNTEAFF. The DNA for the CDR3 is TGTGCCAGCAGGCCATGGTCGAACACTGAAGCTTTCTTT.

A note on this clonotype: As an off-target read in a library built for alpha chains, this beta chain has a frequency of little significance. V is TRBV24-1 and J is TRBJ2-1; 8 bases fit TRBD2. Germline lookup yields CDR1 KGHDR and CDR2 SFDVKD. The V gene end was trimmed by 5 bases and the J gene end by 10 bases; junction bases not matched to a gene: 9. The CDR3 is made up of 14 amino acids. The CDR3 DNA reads TGTGCCACCAGTGCCGACGGGGGGGCAAGGGAGCAGTTCTTC. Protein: CATSADGGAREQFF.

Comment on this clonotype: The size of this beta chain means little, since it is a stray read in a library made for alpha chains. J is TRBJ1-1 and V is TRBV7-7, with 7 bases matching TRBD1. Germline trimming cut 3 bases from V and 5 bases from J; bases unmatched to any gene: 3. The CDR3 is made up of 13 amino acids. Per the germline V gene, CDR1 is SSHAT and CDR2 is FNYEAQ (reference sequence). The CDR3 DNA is TGTGCCAGCAGCTTTGACAGGGATACTGAAGCTTTCTTT. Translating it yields CASSFDRDTEAFF.

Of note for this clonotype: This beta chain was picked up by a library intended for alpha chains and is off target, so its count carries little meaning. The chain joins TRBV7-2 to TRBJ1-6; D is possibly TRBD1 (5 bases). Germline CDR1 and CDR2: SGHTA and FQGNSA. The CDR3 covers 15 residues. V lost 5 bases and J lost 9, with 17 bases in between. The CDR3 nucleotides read TGTGCCAGCAGCCCGGTCCAGGGCCCGAGTTCACCCCTCCACTTT. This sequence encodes CASSPVQGPSSPLHF. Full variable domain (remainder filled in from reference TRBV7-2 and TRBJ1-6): GAGVSQSPSNKVTEKGKDVELRCDPISGHTALYWYRQSLGQGLEFLIYFQGNSAPDKSGLPSDRFSAERTGGSVSTLTIQRTQQEDSAVYLCASSPVQGPSSPLHFGNGTRLTVT.

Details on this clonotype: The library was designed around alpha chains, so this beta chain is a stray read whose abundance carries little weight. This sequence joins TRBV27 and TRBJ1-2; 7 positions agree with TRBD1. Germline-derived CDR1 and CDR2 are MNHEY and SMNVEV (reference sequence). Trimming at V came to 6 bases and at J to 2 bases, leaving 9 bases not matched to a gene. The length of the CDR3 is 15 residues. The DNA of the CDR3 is TGTGCCAGCAGCCCCCAGGGACAGATAAACTATGGCTACACCTTC. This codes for CASSPQGQINYGYTF.

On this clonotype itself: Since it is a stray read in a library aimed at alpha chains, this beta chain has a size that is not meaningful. The CDR3 sequence: CASSQPPDGTIYF. The CDR3, as DNA: TGCGCCAGCAGCCAACCACCCGACGGCACCATATATTTT. The V and J genes are TRBV4-1 and TRBJ1-3; no clear D. V was trimmed by 2 bases and J by 9 bases, leaving 11 bases between them. Germline CDR1 MGHRA, CDR2 YSYEKL. The CDR3 spans 13 residues.

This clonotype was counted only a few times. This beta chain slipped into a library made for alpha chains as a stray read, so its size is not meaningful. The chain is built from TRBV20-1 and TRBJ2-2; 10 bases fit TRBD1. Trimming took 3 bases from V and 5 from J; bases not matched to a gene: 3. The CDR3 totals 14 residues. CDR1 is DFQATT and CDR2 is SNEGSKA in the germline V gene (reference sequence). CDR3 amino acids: CSARPGQGTGELFF. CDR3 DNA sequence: TGCAGTGCTAGGCCGGGACAGGGGACCGGGGAGCTGTTTTTT.